This T cell receptor beta chain emerged from a study of blood T cell repertoires in COVID-19 (TCRdb year 2020). In terms of the full investigation: The collaborator samples originated in the United States, Italy and Spain and spanned the acute and convalescent phases of COVID-19. Deeply sampled blood TCRbeta repertoires from subjects exposed to, actively infected with, or recovered from COVID-19 were included in the dataset. A de-identified subject ID, COVID-19 status, age in years and sex were almost always included in the sample metadata. Samples were obtained from the ongoing ImmuneRACE study (first 160 participants) and from over 1,000 subjects provided by 6 global collaborators. Where available, HLA class I and class II types were taken from metadata supplied by the sample provider and were not determined by assay-based typing. The material from the prospective study consisted of cDNA or gDNA derived from T cells, B-cell-depleted T cells, or PBMCs. The repertoires were released in a freely available public database intended as a resource for research on the immune response to SARS-CoV-2.

As to this clone: Its antigen specificity is not known. No per-base quality is available; no much larger clone lies one base away.

Broader findings and caveats from the paper: Clinical and demographic metadata were provided uncurated, with the amount varying by source and participant.

The immunoSEQ Assay, a bias-controlled multiplex PCR, was used to amplify TCRbeta CDR3 regions from genomic DNA. Per the authors' processing: The number of nucleated cells in each sample was estimated by amplification of reference gene primers within the assay. Sequence reads were collapsed and filtered to measure the absolute abundance of every unique TCRbeta CDR3 rearrangement. Productive Simpson clonality was computed per sample as the square root of Simpson's diversity index over productive rearrangements. TCRdb took over this immuneACCESS table, retaining in-frame rearrangements with V and J assigned. Such tables are incomplete; in checked studies, under half of the missing clones stem from an unresolved V gene, and the remainder is unexplained. V, J and clone size derive from that table, while D and trimming were established from the DNA sequence. Counted in this sample were roughly 140,000 clones; about nine tenths of them appeared once. Roughly 4% of the sample rests with the top ten.

Whole blood was collected in K2EDTA tubes by collaborating institutions according to the institutions' own protocols. For TCRbeta analysis, collaborators shipped samples as frozen whole blood, isolated PBMCs, or DNA extracted from either of those sample types. Via the germline V gene, CDR1 is SGHVS and CDR2 FQNEAQ. The germline V end is reduced by 5 bases and the J end by 3 bases; junction bases left unmatched: 4. Including the terminal cysteine and phenylalanine, the CDR3 comprises 13 residues. Of all the DNA, just the CDR3 is kept, 39 bases in frame from base 1. The chain was built from TRBV7-8 and TRBJ2-7; TRBD1 agrees with 7 junctional bases. Sequenced material: peripheral blood. This clonotype originated in a woman aged 60-75 years with active or convalescent COVID-19. The encoded CDR3 is CASSLGTVYEQYF. The nucleotide sequence is TGTGCCAGCAGCCTCGGGACAGTCTACGAGCAGTACTTC.